A single T cell receptor (beta chain) is shown here with its context. This entry is derived from a study of OX40 agonist ivuxolimab in advanced cancers. Clones were sequenced by immunoSEQ multiplex PCR, and TCRdb holds only the in-frame ones, with some missing. The sample has around 18,000 clones; roughly 80% are singletons. Germline CDR1 reads KGHSH; CDR2 reads LQKENI. The V gene end was trimmed by 5 bases and the J gene end by 4 bases; junction bases not matched to a gene: 9. The CDR3 is made up of 15 amino acids. The TCR sequence derives from an adult with an advanced solid tumor such as melanoma, head and neck, liver or kidney cancer. The chain recombines TRBV18 with TRBJ2-5, with TRBD1 matching 8 bases. The material sequenced was CD4+ or CD8+ T cells sorted from blood, taken in a trial of the OX40 agonist ivuxolimab. CDR3 residues: CASSLTQGAGETQYF. In nucleotides, the CDR3 is TGTGCCAGCTCATTGACTCAGGGGGCCGGAGAGACCCAGTACTTC. Together with reference TRBV18 and TRBJ2-5, the CDR3 gives the full variable domain: NAGVMQNPRHLVRRRGQEARLRCSPMKGHSHVYWYRQLPEEGLKFMVYLQKENIIDESGMPKERFSAEFPKEGPSILRIQQVVRGDSAAYFCASSLTQGAGETQYFGPGTRLLVL.